A single sample is the source of the 9 T cell receptor beta chains below, sequenced in a study of T cell repertoires in cytomegalovirus infection (dated by TCRdb to the late 2010s). These reads were obtained on an Illumina HiSeq 1500. TCRdb reran the public reads through fastp at Q25 and MiXCR, keeping productive beta chains. When rows share a CDR3 protein, they turn into one entry using the most common DNA and genes. A total of some 350,000 distinct CDR3 sequences appear in this sample, about a sixth of them only once. The ten largest clones add up to approximately 8% of the sample. The specimen sequenced was PBMCs. These receptors were collected from a human donor in good health (CMV status not recorded). Some clones in this sample may be carry-over from other donors' samples.

Comment on this clonotype: A much bigger clone sits one base away, suggesting this may be a read error. The CDR3 nucleotides read TGTGCCAGCAGCGGAGGGGCCGAGAATCAGCCCCAGCATTTT. This gives the protein CASSGGAENQPQHF. This rearrangement joins TRBV12-3 or TRBV12-4 to TRBJ1-5, with D possibly matching TRBD1 (5 bases). The CDR3 is 14 residues long. Trimming pared 6 bases from V and 4 bases from J, leaving 13 bases between.

In this sample, this clonotype turned up many times. The chain couples TRBV12-5 to TRBJ1-5; 10 nucleotides align to TRBD1. Losses at the gene ends were 6 bases for V and 6 bases for J; bases not matched to a gene: 8. CDR3 length equals 15 residues. Germline CDR1 and CDR2: LGHNT and FRNRAP. Written as DNA, the CDR3 is TGTGCTAGTGGGCCGTCCGGGACAGGGGTTCAGCCCCAGCATTTT. This translates into CASGPSGTGVQPQHF.

This clonotype was counted between two and nine times. This chain connects TRBV28 to TRBJ2-6; D is uncertain. This CDR3 spans 18 amino acids. Looked up from germline, CDR1 is MDHEN and CDR2 is SYDVKM. V lost 6 bases and J lost 1, with 19 bases in between. CDR3 sequence (DNA): TGTGCCAGCAGCTTAACGGTGGGCCGGTGGTCTGGGGCCAACGTCCTGACTTTC. It is translated as CASSLTVGRWSGANVLTF.

V is TRBV24-1 and J is TRBJ2-5; 11 bases fit TRBD1. The CDR3 has 16 amino acids. Germline lookup yields CDR1 KGHDR and CDR2 SFDVKD. The V gene end was trimmed by 3 bases and the J gene end by 3 bases; junction bases not matched to a gene: 5. CDR3 DNA: TGTGCCACCAGTGATCCCGGGACAGGGGGTAAAGAGACCCAGTACTTC. This encodes CATSDPGTGGKETQYF.

The gene calls are TRBV19 and TRBJ2-5, with TRBD2 identical over 9 bases. After removal of 3 bases from V and 5 bases from J, the junction contained 7 bases not matched to a gene. Germline CDR1 reads LNHDA; CDR2 reads SQIVND (reference sequence). The CDR3 length is 15 residues. The CDR3 reads CASSMAREGPETQYF. CDR3 nucleotides: TGTGCCAGTAGTATGGCGCGGGAGGGCCCGGAGACCCAGTACTTC.

V gene TRBV28 combines with J gene TRBJ1-5, with D unclear. Germline V gene lookup returns CDR1 MDHEN and CDR2 SYDVKM. V was clipped by 6 bases and J by 5 bases, with 8 bases between them. The CDR3 spans 12 residues. As DNA, the CDR3 is TGTGCCAGCAGCGAAGAGGATCAGCCCCAGCATTTT. Its translation: CASSEEDQPQHF.

The gene calls are TRBV29-1 and TRBJ2-7, with D tentatively TRBD2 (6 bases). V lost 5 bases and J 0 bases, leaving 11 bases between the germline ends. CDR1 and CDR2 (germline): SQVTM, ANQGSEA. This CDR3 spans 13 amino acids. CDR3 nucleotide sequence: TGCAGCGTTCGGCGGGAAGACTCCTACGAGCAGTACTTC. Translated: CSVRREDSYEQYF.

This clonotype was observed a handful of times. V is TRBV19 and J is TRBJ2-3; tentative D call: TRBD1 (5 bases). Germline CDR1 is LNHDA and CDR2 is SQIVND (reference sequence). V was trimmed by 6 bases and J by 7 bases, leaving 11 bases between them. CDR3 size: 12 residues. The chain's CDR3 is CASRPTENTQYF. DNA for the CDR3: TGTGCCAGTAGGCCGACAGAAAATACGCAGTATTTT.

This clonotype has only a few counts. The chain is built from TRBV5-4 and TRBJ2-7; D remains ambiguous. V lost 3 bases and J lost 0, with 16 bases in between. Germline V gene data show CDR1 as SGHNT and CDR2 as YYREEE (reference sequence). CDR3 length: 16 residues. The CDR3 nucleotides read TGTGCCAGCAGCTCGGAAATTAGGGCTAGCTCCTACGAGCAGTACTTC. It yields the protein CASSSEIRASSYEQYF.